This is a list of T cell receptor beta chains from one sample in a study of PD-L1 blockade in urothelial cancer. Some clones are missing from TCRdb's copy, which holds only in-frame ones; the method was immunoSEQ multiplex PCR. The data contain about 76,000 clones, less than 90% of them singletons. The sample here was PBMCs, taken around atezolizumab (anti-PD-L1) treatment. The receptors were sampled from a man between 65 and 85 years old with urothelial cancer. CDR3s include the opening cysteine and the closing phenylalanine or tryptophan. A D gene is named only where the DNA matches it firmly. Only some rows state a clone size, as once, few, many or a class for expanded clones.

cdr3_aa	cdr3_nt	d_call	clone_size	v_call	j_call
CASSLTSGSYNEQFF	TGCGCCAGCAGCTTAACTAGCGGGAGTTACAATGAGCAGTTCTTC	TRBD2	.	TRBV5-1	TRBJ2-1
CASSPRGLAGGGEQFF	TGTGCCAGCAGCCCACGCGGACTAGCGGGAGGTGGTGAGCAGTTCTTC	TRBD2	once	TRBV6-6	TRBJ2-1
CASHEGTGLYGYTF	TGTGCCAGTCACGAGGGGACAGGGCTCTATGGCTACACCTTC	TRBD1	.	TRBV28	TRBJ1-2
CASSPDRSSYEQYF	TGTGCCAGCAGTCCGGACAGGTCTAGCTACGAGCAGTACTTC	TRBD1	.	TRBV6-1	TRBJ2-7
CASRFPGNQGTEAFF	TGTGCCAGCAGATTCCCAGGGAATCAGGGCACTGAAGCTTTCTTT	.	.	TRBV6-4	TRBJ1-1
CATSRDRIAGVHEQYF	TGTGCCACCAGCAGAGATAGAATAGCGGGAGTTCACGAGCAGTACTTC	TRBD2	.	TRBV15	TRBJ2-7
CASSLESGLGNIQYF	TGCGCCAGCAGCTTGGAATCGGGGTTGGGAAACATTCAGTACTTC	.	.	TRBV5-1	TRBJ2-4
CASRPSGITYNEQFF	TGTGCCAGCAGGCCCAGCGGGATCACCTACAATGAGCAGTTCTTC	TRBD2	.	TRBV6-5	TRBJ2-1
CASSGQGAGQPQHF	TGTGCCAGTAGCGGACAGGGGGCAGGTCAGCCCCAGCATTTT	TRBD1	.	TRBV19	TRBJ1-5
CASSPPGQGGMETQYF	TGTGCCAGCAGCCCACCCGGACAGGGGGGAATGGAGACCCAGTACTTC	TRBD1	.	TRBV5-6	TRBJ2-5
CASSLSGNSYNEQFF	TGTGCCAGCAGTTTAAGCGGGAACTCCTACAATGAGCAGTTCTTC	TRBD2	.	TRBV27	TRBJ2-1
CASSPRHGVNEQYF	TGTGCCAGCAGTCCCCGACATGGTGTCAACGAGCAGTACTTC	.	.	TRBV28	TRBJ2-7
CASSQEPAGAKNIQYF	TGTGCCAGCAGCCAAGAACCCGCCGGAGCCAAAAACATTCAGTACTTC	.	.	TRBV14	TRBJ2-4
CASSLAGGRVDTQYF	TGTGCCAGCAGCTTAGCCGGGGGGCGAGTAGATACGCAGTATTTT	.	.	TRBV7-9	TRBJ2-3
CSVLWQLPSYEQYF	TGCAGCGTGCTCTGGCAACTACCCTCCTACGAGCAGTACTTC	.	.	TRBV29-1	TRBJ2-7
CASRPRTGLGKNTEAFF	TGTGCCAGCAGACCGCGTACAGGGTTAGGTAAGAACACTGAAGCTTTCTTT	.	once	TRBV27	TRBJ1-1
CASSFGGASNQPQHF	TGTGCCAGCAGCTTTGGAGGGGCTAGCAATCAGCCCCAGCATTTT	.	.	TRBV5-6	TRBJ1-5
CASSPRTGGLSAFF	TGTGCCAGCAGCCCGCGGACAGGGGGATTGTCAGCTTTCTTT	TRBD1	.	TRBV7-3	TRBJ1-1
CASSPAGGFYEQYF	TGTGCCAGCAGTCCAGCGGGAGGATTCTACGAGCAGTACTTC	TRBD2	.	TRBV6-1	TRBJ2-7
CASSGRLAGGIDEQYF	TGTGCCAGCAGTGGTCGACTAGCGGGAGGGATCGACGAGCAGTACTTC	TRBD2	.	TRBV2	TRBJ2-7
CASSYSRLADNF	TGTGCCAGCAGTTACTCACGGCTAGCGGATAACTTC	TRBD2	.	TRBV6-6	TRBJ2-7
CASSISTSGRASEQYF	TGTGCCAGTAGTATTTCGACTAGCGGGAGGGCCTCCGAGCAGTACTTC	TRBD2	.	TRBV19	TRBJ2-7
CASSRGVSRAYNEQFF	TGTGCCAGCAGCCGGGGGGTTAGCAGGGCCTACAATGAGCAGTTCTTC	TRBD2	.	TRBV28	TRBJ2-1
CASSELTGRGEQYF	TGTGCCAGCAGTGAGCTGACAGGGAGAGGCGAGCAGTACTTC	TRBD1	.	TRBV6-1	TRBJ2-7
CASSPGGLQETQYF	TGTGCCAGCAGCCCGGGGGGGCTGCAAGAGACCCAGTACTTC	TRBD2	.	TRBV7-9	TRBJ2-5
CAGGPTGELFF	TGTGCAGGAGGGCCCACCGGGGAGCTGTTTTTT	.	.	TRBV28	TRBJ2-2